The T cell receptor beta chain under discussion was sequenced for a study of blood T cell repertoires in COVID-19. How the authors handled the data: The assay estimated nucleated cells by amplifying reference gene primers. The protocol was immunoSEQ multiplex PCR, while the TCRdb copy is restricted to in-frame clones and leaves out a portion. V and J calls plus clone size are reproduced from that table; the DNA served to infer D and trimming. The table has fewer than 130,000 clones, 82% seen once. This CDR3 is 16 amino acids long. Trimming pared 0 bases from V and 2 bases from J, leaving 12 bases between. Per germline, CDR1 SGHRS and CDR2 YFSETQ.

J is TRBJ1-3 and V is TRBV5-1; D call uncertain. The sequenced sample was peripheral blood. The TCR originated in a woman aged 55-69 years with acute or convalescent COVID-19. The CDR3 sequence is CASSLAWGVAGNTIYF. In nucleotides, the CDR3 is TGCGCCAGCAGCTTGGCTTGGGGAGTAGCTGGAAACACCATATATTTT.